These T cell receptor beta chains were read from a single sample in a study of blood T cells in healthy people across ages. TCRdb re-called the 5' RACE reads through MiXCR, storing one row per CDR3 protein. The sample yields hundreds of thousands of distinct CDR3 sequences, roughly 44% seen once. Sequencing input: blood. The origin of the receptors is a man in his 60s in good health. Both conserved end residues are part of each CDR3. Fields, in order: J gene, V gene, CDR3 protein.

J: TRBJ1-4; V: TRBV10-3; CDR3: CAISTGNSNEKLFF
J: TRBJ2-7; V: TRBV4-3; CDR3: CASSQKHRGPYEQYF
J: TRBJ2-5; V: TRBV14; CDR3: CASSQQVRETQYF
J: TRBJ1-6; V: TRBV20-1; CDR3: CSARDIADSNSPLHF
J: TRBJ2-3; V: TRBV11-2; CDR3: CASSLVFDGTDTQYF
J: TRBJ2-6; V: TRBV27; CDR3: CASSRQGAQSGANVLTF
J: TRBJ1-5; V: TRBV5-8; CDR3: CASSLGRGTGNQPQHF
J: TRBJ1-2; V: TRBV6-5; CDR3: CASSYSRTGGGYTF
J: TRBJ1-2; V: TRBV28; CDR3: CASSTGQDYGYTF
J: TRBJ2-7; V: TRBV20-1; CDR3: CSATPGTHFNEQYF
J: TRBJ1-1; V: TRBV11-2; CDR3: CASSPGYGVLNTEAFF
J: TRBJ2-7; V: TRBV16; CDR3: CASSPRPDTYEQYF
J: TRBJ2-1; V: TRBV7-2; CDR3: CASSRLAGANEQFF
J: TRBJ2-5; V: TRBV3-1; CDR3: CASSQDLARKTQYF
J: TRBJ1-2; V: TRBV6-1; CDR3: CASSQRGGTGGANYGYTF
J: TRBJ1-6; V: TRBV28; CDR3: CASTGDTSYNSPLHF
J: -; V: TRBV4-1; CDR3: CASSQVSGGVSEQYF
J: TRBJ1-4; V: TRBV5-1; CDR3: CASSLYGEKLFF
J: TRBJ2-3; V: TRBV7-2; CDR3: CASSLPPGTSGGPSTDTQYF
J: TRBJ1-6; V: TRBV7-2; CDR3: CASSLTGGINSPLHF
J: TRBJ1-2; V: TRBV3-1; CDR3: CASSQGGDLPFGYTF